A single sample gave rise to the 5 T cell receptor beta chains below, sequenced in a study of T cell changes during pregnancy in multiple sclerosis. Measured with immunoSEQ multiplex PCR; TCRdb has only the in-frame clones, and not every one. The profile shows under 95,000 clones, roughly 93% of them singletons. The starting material was peripheral blood, obtained in the second trimester of pregnancy. All receptors derive from a female donor in good health, enrolled as a control in a pregnancy study.

This clone was detected once. The chain employs TRBV7-2 and TRBJ1-6; 7 nucleotides match TRBD1. CDR1 is SGHTA, CDR2 FQGNSA, per germline. V was clipped by 5 bases and J by 10 bases; unmatched bases: 11. This CDR3 has 15 amino acids. The CDR3 sequence: CASSPRQGLSSPLHF. The CDR3 region has the DNA TGTGCCAGCAGCCCAAGACAGGGTCTAAGCTCACCCCTCCACTTT.

This clone was picked up a small number of times. V is TRBV4-3 and J is TRBJ1-2, with 7 bases aligning to TRBD1. Trimming at V came to 0 bases and at J to 3 bases, leaving 10 bases not matched to a gene. The germline CDR1 and CDR2 sequences are LGHNA and YSLEER. This CDR3 region has 17 residues. As DNA, the CDR3 is TGCGCCAGCAGCCAAGACTCCACAGGGGATTTCCACTATGGCTACACCTTC. Residues: CASSQDSTGDFHYGYTF.

The J gene is TRBJ2-7, the V gene TRBV27, with TRBD2 matching 10 bases. The V gene's germline CDR1 is MNHEY and CDR2 SMNVEV (reference sequence). The trim removed 2 bases at V and 4 bases at J, leaving 5 bases unmatched. The CDR3 sequence is 15 residues long. In DNA form, the CDR3 reads TGTGCCAGCAGTTTAGGAGCGGGGGGGCTGTACGAGCAGTACTTC. Encoded protein: CASSLGAGGLYEQYF.

In its sample, this clone was seen a few times. V usage is TRBV2 and J usage is TRBJ2-2, with TRBD1 matching over 7 bases. The CDR3 contains 17 residues. V gave up 5 bases and J gave up 5 bases; unmatched junction bases: 14. Germline lookup yields CDR1 SNHLY and CDR2 FYNNEI. CDR3 amino acids: CASSTAKTGYETGELFF. The CDR3 region has the DNA TGTGCCAGCAGTACCGCTAAGACAGGGTATGAAACCGGGGAGCTGTTTTTT.

V and J are TRBV6-6 and TRBJ1-5; D is undetermined. Germline V lookup: CDR1 MNHNY, CDR2 SVGAGI (reference sequence). Trimming left V 0 bases short and J 3 bases short, with 12 bases between. The CDR3 covers 16 residues. The CDR3: CASSYSAERDNQPQHF. CDR3 sequence (DNA): TGTGCCAGCAGTTACTCGGCCGAGCGGGACAATCAGCCCCAGCATTTT.